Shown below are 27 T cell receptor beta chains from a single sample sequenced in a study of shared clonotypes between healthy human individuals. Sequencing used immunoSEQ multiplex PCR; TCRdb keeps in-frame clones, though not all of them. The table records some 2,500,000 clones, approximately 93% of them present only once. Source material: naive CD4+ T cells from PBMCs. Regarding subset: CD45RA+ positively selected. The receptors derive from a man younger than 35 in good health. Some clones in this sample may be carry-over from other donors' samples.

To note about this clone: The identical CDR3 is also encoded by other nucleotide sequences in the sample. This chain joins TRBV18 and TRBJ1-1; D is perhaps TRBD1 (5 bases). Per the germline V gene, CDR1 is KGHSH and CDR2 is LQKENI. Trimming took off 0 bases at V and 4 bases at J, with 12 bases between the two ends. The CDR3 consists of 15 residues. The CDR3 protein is CASSPPSQGGTEAFF. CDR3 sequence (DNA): TGTGCCAGCTCACCACCGTCGCAGGGAGGCACTGAAGCTTTCTTT.

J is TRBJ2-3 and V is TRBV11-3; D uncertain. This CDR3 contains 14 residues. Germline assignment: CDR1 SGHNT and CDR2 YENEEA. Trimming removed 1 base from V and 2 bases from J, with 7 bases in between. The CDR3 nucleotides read TGTGCCAGCAGCTTAGGTGCTCCCACAGATACGCAGTATTTT. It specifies CASSLGAPTDTQYF.

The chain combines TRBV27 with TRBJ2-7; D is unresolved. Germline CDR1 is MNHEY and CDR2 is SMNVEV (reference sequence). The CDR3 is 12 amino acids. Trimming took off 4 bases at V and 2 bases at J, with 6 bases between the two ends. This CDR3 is CASSSLTYEQYF. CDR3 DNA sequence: TGTGCCAGCAGTTCCCTCACCTACGAGCAGTACTTC.

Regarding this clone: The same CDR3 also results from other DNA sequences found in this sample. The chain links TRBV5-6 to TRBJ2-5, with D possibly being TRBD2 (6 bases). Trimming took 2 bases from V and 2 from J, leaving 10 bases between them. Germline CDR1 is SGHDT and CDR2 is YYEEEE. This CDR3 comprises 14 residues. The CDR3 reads CASSLQGRQETQYF. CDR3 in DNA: TGTGCCAGCAGCTTACAAGGGAGGCAAGAGACCCAGTACTTC.

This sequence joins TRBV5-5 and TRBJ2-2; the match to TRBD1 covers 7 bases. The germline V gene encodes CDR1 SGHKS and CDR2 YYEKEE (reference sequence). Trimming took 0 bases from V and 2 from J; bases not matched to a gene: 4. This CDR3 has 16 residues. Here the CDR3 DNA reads TGTGCCAGCAGCTTGGTTAGGGGGCTAAACACCGGGGAGCTGTTTTTT. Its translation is CASSLVRGLNTGELFF. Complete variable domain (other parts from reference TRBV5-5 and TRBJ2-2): DAGVTQSPTHLIKTRGQQVTLRCSPISGHKSVSWYQQVLGQGPQFIFQYYEKEERGRGNFPDRFSARQFPNYSSELNVNALLLGDSALYLCASSLVRGLNTGELFFGEGSRLTVL.

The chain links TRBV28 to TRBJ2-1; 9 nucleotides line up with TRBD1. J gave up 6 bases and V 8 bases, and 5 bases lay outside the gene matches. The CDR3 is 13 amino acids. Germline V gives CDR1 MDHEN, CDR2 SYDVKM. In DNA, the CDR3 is TGTGCCAGCCGGGACAGGGCGGCCAATGAGCAGTTCTTC. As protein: CASRDRAANEQFF.

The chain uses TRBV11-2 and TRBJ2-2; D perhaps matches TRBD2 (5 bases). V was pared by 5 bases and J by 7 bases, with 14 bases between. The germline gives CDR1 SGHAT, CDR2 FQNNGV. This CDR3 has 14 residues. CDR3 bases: TGTGCCAGCAGCCCCGTAGCGAGCGGCGGGGAGCTGTTTTTT. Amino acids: CASSPVASGGELFF.

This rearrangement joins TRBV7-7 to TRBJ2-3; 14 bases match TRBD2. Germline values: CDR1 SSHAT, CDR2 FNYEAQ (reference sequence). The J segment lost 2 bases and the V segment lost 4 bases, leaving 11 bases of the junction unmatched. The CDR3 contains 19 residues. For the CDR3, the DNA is TGTGCCAGCAGCTCGGGACTAGCGGGAGCGAAGTTTACCACAGATACGCAGTATTTT. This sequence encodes CASSSGLAGAKFTTDTQYF.

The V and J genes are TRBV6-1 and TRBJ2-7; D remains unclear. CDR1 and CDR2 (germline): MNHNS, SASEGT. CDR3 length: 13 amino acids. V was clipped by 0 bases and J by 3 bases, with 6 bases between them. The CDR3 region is CASSEAKNYEQYF. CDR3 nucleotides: TGTGCCAGCAGTGAAGCGAAAAACTACGAGCAGTACTTC.

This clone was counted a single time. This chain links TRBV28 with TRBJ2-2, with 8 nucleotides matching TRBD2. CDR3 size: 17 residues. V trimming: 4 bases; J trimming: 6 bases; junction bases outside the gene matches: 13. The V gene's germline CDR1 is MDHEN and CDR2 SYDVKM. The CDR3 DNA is TGTGCCAGCAGTTCCCCTGGACTAGCTTTGGCGGCCGGGGAGCTGTTTTTT. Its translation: CASSSPGLALAAGELFF.

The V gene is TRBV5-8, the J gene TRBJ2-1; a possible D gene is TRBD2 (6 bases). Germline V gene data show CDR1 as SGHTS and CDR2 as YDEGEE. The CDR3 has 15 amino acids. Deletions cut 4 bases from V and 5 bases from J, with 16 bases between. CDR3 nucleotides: TGTGCCAGCAGCGACCGGGACCAGCGGGACAATGAGCAGTTCTTC. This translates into CASSDRDQRDNEQFF.

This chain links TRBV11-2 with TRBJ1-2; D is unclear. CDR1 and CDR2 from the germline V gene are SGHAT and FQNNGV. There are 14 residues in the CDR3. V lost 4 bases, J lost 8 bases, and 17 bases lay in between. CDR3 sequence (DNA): TGTGCCAGCAGCTCGTTCAGGCATGGGGTCGGCTACACCTTC. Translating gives CASSSFRHGVGYTF.

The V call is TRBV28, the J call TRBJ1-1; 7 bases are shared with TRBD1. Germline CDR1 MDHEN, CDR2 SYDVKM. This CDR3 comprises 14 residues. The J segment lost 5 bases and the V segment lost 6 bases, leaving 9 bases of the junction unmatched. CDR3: CASSTRGLETEAFF. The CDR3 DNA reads TGTGCCAGCAGCACAAGGGGGCTGGAGACTGAAGCTTTCTTT.

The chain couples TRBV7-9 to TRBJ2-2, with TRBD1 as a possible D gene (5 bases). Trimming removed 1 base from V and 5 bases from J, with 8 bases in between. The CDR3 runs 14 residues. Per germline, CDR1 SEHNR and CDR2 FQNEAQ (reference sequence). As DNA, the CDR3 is TGTGCCAGCAGCTTAGAGACAGAAACCGGGGAGCTGTTTTTT. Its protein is CASSLETETGELFF.

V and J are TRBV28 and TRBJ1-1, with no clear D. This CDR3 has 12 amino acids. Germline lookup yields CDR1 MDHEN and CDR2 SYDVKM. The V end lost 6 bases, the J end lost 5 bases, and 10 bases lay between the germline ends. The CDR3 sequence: CASRPRVTEAFF. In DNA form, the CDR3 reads TGTGCCAGCAGACCAAGAGTAACTGAAGCTTTCTTT.

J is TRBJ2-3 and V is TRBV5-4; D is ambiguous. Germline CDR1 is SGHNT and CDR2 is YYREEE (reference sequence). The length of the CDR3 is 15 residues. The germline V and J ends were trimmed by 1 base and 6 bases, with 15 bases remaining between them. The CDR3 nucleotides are TGTGCCAGCAGCTTGAATACCGGACCGGGTGATACGCAGTATTTT. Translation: CASSLNTGPGDTQYF.

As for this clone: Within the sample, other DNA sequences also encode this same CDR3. The CDR3 loop is CASSGGRTYEQYF. The CDR3 coding sequence is TGTGCCAGCAGTGGGGGACGGACCTACGAGCAGTACTTC. The chain couples TRBV6-1 to TRBJ2-7; the D call may be TRBD1 or TRBD2 (5 bases each). The CDR3 extends over 13 amino acids. CDR1 and CDR2 (germline): MNHNS, SASEGT. Between the trimmed V and J ends, which lost 4 bases and 2 bases, there was a span of 9 bases.

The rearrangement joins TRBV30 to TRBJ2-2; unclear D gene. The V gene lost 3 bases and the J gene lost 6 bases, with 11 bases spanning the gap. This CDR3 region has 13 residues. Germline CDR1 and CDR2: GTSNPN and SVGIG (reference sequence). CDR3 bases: TGTGCCTGGAGCCATAGTCGATCCGGGGAGCTGTTTTTT. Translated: CAWSHSRSGELFF.

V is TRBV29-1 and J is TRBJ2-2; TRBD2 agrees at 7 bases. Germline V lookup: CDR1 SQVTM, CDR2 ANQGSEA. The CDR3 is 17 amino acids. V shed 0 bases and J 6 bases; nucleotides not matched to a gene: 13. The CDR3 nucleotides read TGCAGCGTTGAAGATTCGTGGGAGGGAGGGCCACCCGGGGAGCTGTTTTTT. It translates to CSVEDSWEGGPPGELFF.

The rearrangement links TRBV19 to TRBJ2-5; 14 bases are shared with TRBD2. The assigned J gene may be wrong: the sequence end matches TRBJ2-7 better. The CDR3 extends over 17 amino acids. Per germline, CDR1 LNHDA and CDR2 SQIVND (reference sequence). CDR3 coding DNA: TGTGCCAGTACCTTCGGGACTAGCGGGAGTTTCCCCTACGAGCAGTACTTC. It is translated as CASTFGTSGSFPYEQYF.

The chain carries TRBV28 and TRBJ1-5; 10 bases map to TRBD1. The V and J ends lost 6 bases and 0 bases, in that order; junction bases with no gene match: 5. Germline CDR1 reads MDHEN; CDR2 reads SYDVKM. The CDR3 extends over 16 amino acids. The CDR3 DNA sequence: TGTGCCAGCAGGACAGGGGGCAACCCTAGCAATCAGCCCCAGCATTTT. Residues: CASRTGGNPSNQPQHF.

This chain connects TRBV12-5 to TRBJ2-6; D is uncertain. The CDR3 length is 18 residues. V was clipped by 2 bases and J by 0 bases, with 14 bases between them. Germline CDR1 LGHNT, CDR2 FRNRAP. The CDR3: CASGLSLPPPSGANVLTF. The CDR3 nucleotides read TGTGCTAGTGGTTTGTCTTTGCCACCCCCCTCTGGGGCCAACGTCCTGACTTTC.

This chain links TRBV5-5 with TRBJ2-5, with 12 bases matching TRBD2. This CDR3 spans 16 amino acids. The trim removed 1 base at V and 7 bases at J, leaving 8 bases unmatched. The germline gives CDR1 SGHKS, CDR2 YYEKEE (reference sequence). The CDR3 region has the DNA TGTGCCAGCAGCTTGCGGACTAGCGGGGCCTTTTGGACCCAGTACTTC. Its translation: CASSLRTSGAFWTQYF.

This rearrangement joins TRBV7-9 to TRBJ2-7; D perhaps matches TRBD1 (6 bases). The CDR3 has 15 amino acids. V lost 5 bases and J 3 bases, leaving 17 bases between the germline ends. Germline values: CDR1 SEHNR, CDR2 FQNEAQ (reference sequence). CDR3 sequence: CASSPYGQNNYEQYF. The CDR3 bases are TGTGCCAGCAGCCCTTACGGACAGAATAACTACGAGCAGTACTTC.

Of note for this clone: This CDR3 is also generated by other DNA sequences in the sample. The DNA for the CDR3 is TGCGCCAGCAGCCCCGGGACAGCCCAAGAGACCCAGTACTTC. Residues: CASSPGTAQETQYF. The chain carries TRBV5-1 and TRBJ2-5; TRBD1 matches at 7 bases. In germline, CDR1 is SGHRS, CDR2 YFSETQ. Trimming took 4 bases from V and 1 from J; bases not matched to a gene: 4. The CDR3 is made up of 14 amino acids. The whole variable domain, filled in from reference TRBV5-1 and TRBJ2-5, reads KAGVTQTPRYLIKTRGQQVTLSCSPISGHRSVSWYQQTPGQGLQFLFEYFSETQRNKGNFPGRFSGRQFSNSRSEMNVSTLELGDSALYLCASSPGTAQETQYFGPGTRLLVL.

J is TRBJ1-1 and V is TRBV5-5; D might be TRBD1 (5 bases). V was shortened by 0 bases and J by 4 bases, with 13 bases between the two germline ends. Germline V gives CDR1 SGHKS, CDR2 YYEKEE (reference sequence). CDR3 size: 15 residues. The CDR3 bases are TGTGCCAGCAGCTTGGCGACGGGGGAGATCACTGAAGCTTTCTTT. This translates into CASSLATGEITEAFF.

The CDR3 sequence is CASSFFKGNNEQFF. Here the CDR3 DNA reads TGTGCCAGCAGTTTTTTTAAGGGGAACAATGAGCAGTTCTTC. The chain employs TRBV28 and TRBJ2-1; D is perhaps TRBD1 (5 bases). Germline lookup yields CDR1 MDHEN and CDR2 SYDVKM. This CDR3 spans 14 amino acids. Trimming took off 3 bases at V and 5 bases at J, with 11 bases between the two ends.